One and the same sample provided the 2 T cell receptor beta chains below, sequenced in a study of cytomegalovirus exposure and HLA in healthy donors. A multiplex PCR was run with 60 Vbeta primers and 13 Jbeta primers. Sequenced by immunoSEQ multiplex PCR; TCRdb stores in-frame clones only, minus some. The profile shows over 90,000 clones, approximately 85% of them singletons. Sequencing was done on a sample of PBMCs. Every receptor here comes from a man aged 40-49 years in good health and CMV-seropositive.

The gene calls are TRBV7-6 and TRBJ2-7; weak D call: TRBD1 (6 bases). The V gene's germline CDR1 is SGHVS and CDR2 FNYEAQ. Trimming cost V 5 bases and J 6 bases, with 17 bases left between them. The CDR3 loop spans 14 amino acids. CDR3: CASSLGAAGGEQYF. The CDR3 nucleotides read TGTGCCAGCAGCCTGGGGGCCGCTGGGGGCGAGCAGTACTTC.

This chain joins TRBV2 and TRBJ1-1; D possibly corresponds to TRBD1 (6 bases). This CDR3 has 11 residues. The V gene's germline CDR1 is SNHLY and CDR2 FYNNEI. V was pared by 8 bases and J by 5 bases, with 9 bases between. This chain's CDR3 is CASHRETEAFF. The DNA of the CDR3 is TGTGCCAGCCACAGGGAGACTGAAGCTTTCTTT.